This paragraph covers one T cell receptor (beta chain) sequence. It lacks a known antigen. No per-base quality is available; no much larger clone lies one base away. Collaborating institutions collected whole blood in K2EDTA tubes following their own protocols. For TCRbeta analysis, collaborator samples were shipped as frozen whole blood, as isolated PBMCs, or as DNA extracted from either sample type. The immunoSEQ Assay, a bias-controlled multiplex PCR, was used to amplify TCRbeta CDR3 regions from genomic DNA. The original pipeline was this. The number of nucleated cells in each sample was estimated by amplification of reference gene primers within the assay. Sequence reads were collapsed and filtered to measure the absolute abundance of every unique TCRbeta CDR3 rearrangement. Productive Simpson clonality was computed per sample as the square root of Simpson's diversity index over productive rearrangements. In its TCRdb copy, this immuneACCESS table keeps in-frame sequences only and misses some clones. Where compared with another copy, unresolved V genes explain less than half of these, and the others have no known cause. V and J calls plus clone size are reproduced from that table; the DNA served to infer D and trimming. In this sample the table shows a few hundred thousand clones, about 83% of which occur a single time. The ten largest clones add up to roughly an eighth of the sample.

This record comes from a study of blood T cell repertoires in COVID-19 (dated by TCRdb to about 2020). Some background on the complete study: Samples covering the acute and convalescent phases of COVID-19 were provided by collaborators in the United States, Italy and Spain. Nearly every sample came with metadata listing a de-identified subject ID, COVID-19 status, age in years and sex. Deeply sampled blood TCRbeta repertoires from subjects exposed to, actively infected with, or recovered from COVID-19 were included in the dataset. Samples were obtained from the ongoing ImmuneRACE study (first 160 participants) and from some 1,300 subjects provided by 6 global collaborators. The repertoires were released in a freely available public database intended as a resource for research on the immune response to SARS-CoV-2. Where available, HLA class I and class II types were taken from metadata supplied by the sample provider and were not determined by assay-based typing. The material from the prospective study consisted of cDNA or gDNA derived from T cells, B-cell-depleted T cells, or PBMCs. On the study overall, not on this receptor specifically: The amount of clinical and demographic metadata varied by source and participant and was provided uncurated.

The germline V gene provides CDR1 SNHLY and CDR2 FYNNEI. The CDR3 has 16 amino acids, counting the end cysteine and phenylalanine. Of the read, only the CDR3 DNA is kept; its 48 bases are in frame from base 1. Here V drops 7 bases and J drops 4 bases, and the junction holds 13 bases not matched to any gene. The sample consisted of peripheral blood. In this chain, TRBV2 is recombined with TRBJ2-5, with 9 junctional bases fitting TRBD1. The sequence was obtained from an elderly man with acute or convalescent COVID-19. The DNA sequence is as follows: TGTGCCAGCACATGGGGACAGGGAACAGGTAGAGAGACCCAGTACTTC. Translated, it reads CASTWGQGTGRETQYF.